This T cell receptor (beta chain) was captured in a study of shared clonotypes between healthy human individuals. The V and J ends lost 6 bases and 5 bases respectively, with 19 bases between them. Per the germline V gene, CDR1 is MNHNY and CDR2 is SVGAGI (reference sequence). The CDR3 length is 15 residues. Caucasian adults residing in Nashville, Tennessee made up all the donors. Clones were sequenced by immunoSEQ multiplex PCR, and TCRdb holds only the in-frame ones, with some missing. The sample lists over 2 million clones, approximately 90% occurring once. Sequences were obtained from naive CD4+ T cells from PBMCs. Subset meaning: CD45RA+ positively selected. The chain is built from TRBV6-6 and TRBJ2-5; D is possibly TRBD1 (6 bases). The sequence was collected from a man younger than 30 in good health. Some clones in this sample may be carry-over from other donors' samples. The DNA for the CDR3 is TGTGCCAGCAGATACCAAATCAGGGGCGGGGAGACCCAGTACTTC. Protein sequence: CASRYQIRGGETQYF.